This record concerns one T cell receptor (beta chain) sequence. Its antigen remains unidentified. The length of the CDR3 is 15 residues. Between the trimmed V and J ends, which lost 0 bases and 2 bases, there was a span of 11 bases. Germline V gene data show CDR1 as GTSNPN and CDR2 as SVGIG (reference sequence). This entry belongs to a study of graft-versus-host responses after intestinal transplantation. Across the study: Among the recipients, transplants were multivisceral, liver-intestinal, or isolated intestinal. Induction using anti-thymocyte globulin, followed by tacrolimus and steroids for two to three years, was given to all recipients.

Study-level points and caveats: Patients with graft-donor T cell macrochimerism had high graft-versus-host to host-versus-graft clonal ratios in allografts. Investigators detected GvH clones in recipient marrow, with some emerging earlier in ileum or blood.

Produced via immunoSEQ multiplex PCR; TCRdb's table is partial and in-frame only. The data hold more than 20,000 clones, with over 65% observed a single time. This specimen consisted of PBMCs, obtained approximately four weeks after intestinal transplant. The sequence came from a human patient who received an intestinal transplant, so some T cells may come from the graft donor. The chain links TRBV30 to TRBJ1-5; D might be TRBD1 (5 bases). CDR3 amino acids: CAWSVPGHGNQPQHF. CDR3 nucleotides: TGTGCCTGGAGTGTACCAGGGCATGGCAATCAGCCCCAGCATTTT.